The T cell receptor beta chain described here comes from a study of cytomegalovirus exposure and HLA in healthy donors. Study summary: In an early release, HLA-typed donors contributed about 79 million unique TCR sequences. Most donors, approximately 82% of a few hundred genotyped, fell in the Caucasian-associated ancestry cluster. General observations from the study: Being productive about 87% or about 30% of the time was typical of most TCR beta V segments in an earlier analysis. Most subjects' HLA-A and HLA-B alleles were reportedly predicted from TCR beta sequences.

This clone occurred once. Its antigen is as yet unknown. The PCR made use of 60 Vbeta and 13 Jbeta primers. The data were produced by immunoSEQ multiplex PCR, yet TCRdb's version contains in-frame clones alone and is incomplete. The sample consists of approximately 150,000 clones, about 66% of them appearing once. The sequencing sample was made of PBMCs. This sequence originates from a male donor in good health and CMV-seronegative.

The CDR3 reads CASSQGRRETQYF. CDR3 in DNA: TGTGCCAGCAGCCAGGGTCGGCGAGAGACCCAGTACTTC. This chain connects TRBV5-4 to TRBJ2-5; weak D call: TRBD1 (5 bases). The CDR3 spans 13 residues. V lost 4 bases and J lost 4, with 11 bases in between. CDR1 is SGHNT, CDR2 YYREEE, per germline (reference sequence).